This T cell receptor (beta chain) stems from a study of patients and donors after allogeneic stem cell transplantation (dated by TCRdb to about 2020). The CDR3 runs 16 residues from the cysteine to the phenylalanine. CDR3 DNA only is kept here, 48 bases in frame from base 1. V and J are trimmed by 2 bases and 4 bases, and the gene matches miss 7 bases of the junction. Via the germline V gene, CDR1 is SGHTA and CDR2 FQGNSA. As to this clonotype: What antigen it recognizes has not been identified. Per-nucleotide qualities are absent, and no much larger clonotype sits a single base away.

The library was generated by RT-PCR. TCRdb lists the instrument as NextSeq 550. TCRdb reworked the public reads: Q25 trimming with fastp, MiXCR clone assembly, productive beta chains retained. When rows share a CDR3 protein, they turn into one entry using the most common DNA and genes. The sample table lists about 230,000 distinct CDR3 sequences, over 12% of them with a count of one. In total, the top ten clones hold under 14% of the sample. The source of this sequence is a human donor who was either an allogeneic HSCT recipient or a stem cell or donor lymphocyte infusion donor (not recorded which). It is not recorded whose cells these are; they may come from a transplant donor. The material sequenced was blood, either unsorted or a sorted T cell fraction (not recorded which). The rearranged segments are TRBV7-2 and TRBJ2-7; 11 central nucleotides agree with TRBD2. The DNA is as follows: TGTGCCAGCAGCTTAAGCCCCCGACTAGCGGGGTACGAGCAGTACTTC. It codes for CASSLSPRLAGYEQYF.